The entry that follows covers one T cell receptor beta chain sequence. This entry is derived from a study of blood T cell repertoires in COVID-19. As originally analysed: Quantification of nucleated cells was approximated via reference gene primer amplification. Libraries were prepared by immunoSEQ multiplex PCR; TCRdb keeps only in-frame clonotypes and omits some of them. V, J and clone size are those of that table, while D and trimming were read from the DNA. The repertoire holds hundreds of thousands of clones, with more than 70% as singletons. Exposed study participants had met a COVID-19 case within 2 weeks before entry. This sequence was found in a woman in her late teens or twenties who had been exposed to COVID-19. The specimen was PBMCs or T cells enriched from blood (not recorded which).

The CDR3 sequence: CASSISDRGRGNTEAFF. As DNA, the CDR3 is TGTGCCAGTAGTATCAGCGACAGGGGGCGCGGGAACACTGAAGCTTTCTTT. This sequence joins TRBV19 and TRBJ1-1; 10 bases fit TRBD1. Trimming at V came to 3 bases and at J to 1 base, leaving 8 bases not matched to a gene. In germline, CDR1 is LNHDA, CDR2 SQIVND (reference sequence). CDR3 length equals 17 residues.